This paragraph covers one T cell receptor beta chain sequence. Its matching antigen is unknown. The sample is drawn from a study of glioma-infiltrating T cells after dendritic cell vaccination. About the research overall: Patients had newly diagnosed or recurrent glioblastoma and received dendritic cell vaccines. Notes on the study in general: The cohort had few patients with full blood and tumor sets.

Primers: 60 V beta forward and 13 J beta reverse. Clones were read by immunoSEQ multiplex PCR, and TCRdb kept only the in-frame ones, dropping some. The profile covers almost 65,000 clones, with roughly 80% appearing a single time and less than 9.5% taken by the ten largest. Source: blood, taken before dendritic cell vaccination. This sequence originates from a human donor with glioblastoma.

The CDR3 DNA sequence: TGTGCCAGCTCACCGACAGGGGGGAGCGAGCAGTACTTC. Its protein is CASSPTGGSEQYF. The chain has TRBV18 and TRBJ2-7, with 9 positions matching TRBD1. J lost 6 bases, V lost 3 bases, and 3 bases had no gene match. Germline lookup yields CDR1 KGHSH and CDR2 LQKENI. The CDR3 has 13 residues. Based on the CDR3 plus reference TRBV18 and TRBJ2-7, the full variable domain is NAGVMQNPRHLVRRRGQEARLRCSPMKGHSHVYWYRQLPEEGLKFMVYLQKENIIDESGMPKERFSAEFPKEGPSILRIQQVVRGDSAAYFCASSPTGGSEQYFGPGTRLTVT.